This note documents a single T cell receptor (beta chain) sequence. The data stem from a study of shared clonotypes between healthy human individuals. This table comes from immunoSEQ multiplex PCR, and its TCRdb copy is limited to in-frame clones, with some not included. This table has about 2 million clones, 85% to 95% appearing once. V was pared by 4 bases and J by 5 bases, with 8 bases of the junction left unmatched. The germline V gene encodes CDR1 SGHTA and CDR2 FQGTGA. CDR3 length: 16 amino acids. The source material was naive CD4+ T cells sorted from blood. Described subset: CD45RA+ positively selected. This chain uses TRBV7-3 with TRBJ2-5; 12 nucleotides agree with TRBD2. The clonotype was recovered from a man between 18 and 35 years old in good health. CDR3 DNA sequence: TGTGCCAGCAGCTCTCTAGCGGGGGGGCCATTGGAGACCCAGTACTTC. It yields the protein CASSSLAGGPLETQYF.